What follows are 26 T cell receptor beta chains derived from one specimen sequenced in a study of blood T cell repertoires in COVID-19. The assay was immunoSEQ multiplex PCR, and TCRdb's table has in-frame clones only and misses some. The table shows 220,000 or so clones, with roughly 89% occurring only once. The sample consisted of PBMCs or T cells enriched from blood (not recorded which). The source is a young man who had been exposed to COVID-19.

The rearrangement joins TRBV30 to TRBJ2-3; D unresolved. Per the germline V gene, CDR1 is GTSNPN and CDR2 is SVGIG (reference sequence). V lost 1 base and J lost 4, with 24 bases in between. The CDR3 is 18 residues long. The CDR3 region has the DNA TGTGCCTGGAGTGCTCCCCCTCCACAGCTTAAATTTGCAGATACGCAGTATTTT. Residues: CAWSAPPPQLKFADTQYF.

The CDR3 reads CASIRRGEQFF. The CDR3 region has the DNA TGTGCCAGCATACGACGGGGTGAGCAGTTCTTC. The chain carries TRBV19 and TRBJ2-1; D is possibly TRBD2 (5 bases). CDR1 is LNHDA, CDR2 SQIVND, per germline (reference sequence). Trimming shortened V by 9 bases and J by 9 bases, and 12 bases separated the two germline ends. This CDR3 is built from 11 residues.

This rearrangement joins TRBV14 to TRBJ1-1; maybe TRBD1 (6 bases). Germline loops: CDR1 SGHDN, CDR2 FVKESK. V was cut by 4 bases and J by 5 bases, with 11 bases left in between. CDR3 length: 13 amino acids. CDR3 in DNA: TGTGCCAGCAGCCCAGGGGCGGATACTGAAGCTTTCTTT. Encoded protein: CASSPGADTEAFF.

A few counts support this clone. The genes are TRBV2 and TRBJ2-7; maybe TRBD1 (8 bases). The CDR3 runs 12 residues. V was clipped by 6 bases and J by 6 bases, with 12 bases between them. CDR1 and CDR2 from the germline V gene are SNHLY and FYNNEI. The CDR3 bases are TGTGCCAGCAGACAGGGGGAGGGCGAGCAGTACTTC. Its translation is CASRQGEGEQYF.

The chain is built from TRBV6-5 and TRBJ1-1; D may be TRBD1 (5 bases). In germline, CDR1 is MNHEY, CDR2 SVGAGI. Trimming took 9 bases from V and 3 from J, leaving 14 bases between them. The CDR3 length is 13 residues. CDR3 loop: CASEQGGDTEAFF. CDR3 DNA: TGTGCCAGTGAGCAGGGAGGGGACACTGAAGCTTTCTTT.

CDR3 bases: TGTGCCAGCAGCCAGGCCGGGACTCGGGATACGCAGTATTTT. Translating gives CASSQAGTRDTQYF. This chain joins TRBV4-2 and TRBJ2-3, with D tentatively TRBD2 (6 bases). The germline V gene encodes CDR1 LGHNA and CDR2 YNFKEQ. This CDR3 contains 14 residues. The V end was cut by 3 bases, the J end by 6 bases, with 13 bases between.

This clone was detected only a few times. The CDR3 protein is CASRTGTGRYEQYF. The DNA of the CDR3 is TGCGCCAGCAGAACCGGGACAGGGAGGTACGAGCAGTACTTC. The V and J genes are TRBV10-2 and TRBJ2-7; 9 nucleotides agree with TRBD1. The V gene's germline CDR1 is WSHSY and CDR2 SAAADI. After removal of 6 bases from V and 4 bases from J, the junction contained 7 bases not matched to a gene. The CDR3 totals 14 residues.

This sequence joins TRBV7-9 and TRBJ2-5; possible D gene TRBD1, 6 bases. V lost 3 bases, J lost 6 bases, and 17 bases lay in between. This CDR3 spans 15 amino acids. Germline CDR1 and CDR2: SEHNR and FQNEAQ (reference sequence). The CDR3 DNA is TGTGCCAGCAGCTTCGAAGGGGGTACGCCTCAGACCCAGTACTTC. Translation gives CASSFEGGTPQTQYF.

The chain has TRBV27 and TRBJ1-5; D is possibly TRBD1 (5 bases). Between the trimmed V and J ends, which lost 0 bases and 2 bases, there was a span of 8 bases. This CDR3 has 15 residues. Germline CDR1 is MNHEY and CDR2 is SMNVEV (reference sequence). The CDR3 sequence: CASSLSAGGNQPQHF. The CDR3 coding sequence is TGTGCCAGCAGTTTATCTGCGGGGGGCAATCAGCCCCAGCATTTT.

The genes are TRBV7-3 and TRBJ2-2; 7 nucleotides agree with TRBD2. In germline, CDR1 is SGHTA, CDR2 FQGTGA. V gave up 1 base and J gave up 7 bases; unmatched junction bases: 6. This CDR3 has 15 residues. The CDR3 loop reads CASSLSEAGIGELFF. CDR3 bases: TGTGCCAGCAGCTTAAGTGAAGCGGGGATCGGGGAGCTGTTTTTT.

This clone has only a few counts. The chain is built from TRBV12-5 and TRBJ1-3; D not resolved. Germline CDR1 is LGHNT and CDR2 is FRNRAP. This CDR3 contains 16 residues. V lost 6 bases and J lost 0, with 15 bases in between. CDR3 nucleotide sequence: TGTGCTAGTGGCGCCTCCCTTTGGAGCTCTGGAAACACCATATATTTT. Translation: CASGASLWSSGNTIYF.

The V gene is TRBV12-3 or TRBV12-4, the J gene TRBJ2-1; TRBD1 might be the D (6 bases). V dropped 10 bases and J dropped 10 bases, with 17 bases sitting between them. This CDR3 has 12 amino acids. The CDR3 is CATTQGIGEQFF. CDR3 sequence (DNA): TGTGCCACCACACAGGGAATAGGGGAGCAGTTCTTC.

V usage is TRBV12-5 and J usage is TRBJ1-6; the D gene is possibly TRBD1 (5 bases). This CDR3 has 14 residues. Germline CDR1 is LGHNT and CDR2 is FRNRAP. Deletions cut 3 bases from V and 9 bases from J, with 12 bases between. CDR3 sequence: CASGLGEGSSPLHF. The CDR3 DNA sequence: TGTGCTAGTGGTTTAGGGGAGGGCAGTTCACCCCTCCACTTT.

This chain joins TRBV10-1 and TRBJ2-1, with D perhaps TRBD1 (6 bases). The germline gives CDR1 WNHNN, CDR2 SYGVQD (reference sequence). The V end lost 0 bases, the J end lost 2 bases, and 11 bases lay between the germline ends. This CDR3 comprises 16 residues. CDR3 residues: CASSESGGRTYNEQFF. In DNA, the CDR3 is TGCGCCAGCAGTGAGTCTGGGGGCCGCACCTACAATGAGCAGTTCTTC.

This chain joins TRBV6-6 and TRBJ1-5, with 7 bases matching TRBD1. Germline CDR1 is MNHNY and CDR2 is SVGAGI (reference sequence). The CDR3 loop spans 14 amino acids. J lost 6 bases, V lost 5 bases, and 7 bases had no gene match. The CDR3 is CASSQRQGGQPQHF. The CDR3, as DNA: TGTGCCAGCAGTCAGAGACAGGGTGGTCAGCCCCAGCATTTT.

V gene TRBV4-1 combines with J gene TRBJ2-2, with 8 bases identical to TRBD2. This CDR3 has 16 amino acids. Germline V gene lookup returns CDR1 MGHRA and CDR2 YSYEKL. Unmatched junction bases numbered 8, after V lost 1 base and J lost 7 bases. The CDR3 protein is CASSQVTGGRIGELFF. CDR3 DNA: TGCGCCAGCAGCCAAGTAACGGGGGGGCGTATCGGGGAGCTGTTTTTT.

This chain connects TRBV7-3 to TRBJ2-5; 9 bases agree with TRBD1. CDR1 and CDR2 from the germline V gene are SGHTA and FQGTGA. The CDR3 is made up of 16 amino acids. V lost 4 bases and J lost 5; bases outside the gene matches: 11. CDR3 DNA: TGTGCCAGCAGCTCAGGGACAGGGACGGAGGGGGAGACCCAGTACTTC. This gives the protein CASSSGTGTEGETQYF.

The V and J genes are TRBV6-4 and TRBJ1-2, with a possible D match to TRBD1 (6 bases). V dropped 7 bases and J dropped 5 bases, with 20 bases sitting between them. The CDR3 has 15 amino acids. Per the germline V gene, CDR1 is MRHNA and CDR2 is SNTAGT. The CDR3 DNA is TGTGCCAGCACATTGCTCCCGGACAGAAAATATGGCTACACCTTC. Residues: CASTLLPDRKYGYTF.

The chain combines TRBV10-3 with TRBJ1-2, with 9 bases lining up with TRBD1. The V gene end was trimmed by 3 bases and the J gene end by 5 bases; junction bases not matched to a gene: 7. CDR1 and CDR2 (germline): ENHRY, SYGVKD. The CDR3 contains 15 residues. The CDR3 loop reads CAISEPGQGIYGYTF. The CDR3 nucleotides are TGTGCCATCAGTGAACCGGGACAGGGAATATATGGCTACACCTTC.

The chain uses TRBV5-6 and TRBJ2-7; TRBD2 agrees at 9 bases. Trimming at V came to 4 bases and at J to 2 bases, leaving 7 bases not matched to a gene. Germline values: CDR1 SGHDT, CDR2 YYEEEE. The CDR3 sequence is 15 residues long. The CDR3 loop is CASSPIAGVAYEQYF. The DNA of the CDR3 is TGTGCCAGCAGCCCTATAGCGGGGGTAGCCTACGAGCAGTACTTC.

The chain joins TRBV18 to TRBJ1-1; 7 positions match TRBD1. The germline V gene has CDR1 KGHSH and CDR2 LQKENI. CDR3 size: 17 residues. The V and J ends lost 3 bases and 1 base, in that order; junction bases with no gene match: 11. The CDR3 DNA reads TGTGCCAGCTCACCCCGGTCCCCGGACAGGACGAACACTGAAGCTTTCTTT. Amino acids: CASSPRSPDRTNTEAFF.

The chain carries TRBV6-2 or TRBV6-3 and TRBJ1-1; TRBD1 matches 8 bases. Trimming cost V 2 bases and J 4 bases; bases outside gene matches: 9. CDR3 length: 16 amino acids. Germline V lookup: CDR1 MNHEY, CDR2 SVGEGT. CDR3 coding DNA: TGTGCCAGCAGTTACCCCTGGACAGGGTTGAGCACTGAAGCTTTCTTT. Encoded protein: CASSYPWTGLSTEAFF.

This clone was recorded once. V and J are TRBV10-2 and TRBJ1-1; D might be TRBD1 (6 bases). The germline V and J ends were trimmed by 6 bases and 11 bases, with 25 bases remaining between them. Per the germline V gene, CDR1 is WSHSY and CDR2 is SAAADI. The CDR3 extends over 15 amino acids. As DNA, the CDR3 is TGCGCCAGCAGGACCTTAGACAGGTCAACAAGGGAGGCTTTCTTT. Protein product: CASRTLDRSTREAFF.

The chain carries TRBV7-6 and TRBJ2-1, with 12 nucleotides matching TRBD2. Germline CDR1 reads SGHVS; CDR2 reads FNYEAQ. V trimming: 1 base; J trimming: 6 bases; junction bases outside the gene matches: 7. This CDR3 is built from 17 residues. CDR3 DNA sequence: TGTGCCAGCAGCTTAGGCGGAACTAGCGGGGGGACCAATGAGCAGTTCTTC. This translates into CASSLGGTSGGTNEQFF.

The CDR3 loop reads CASSLAAGRGAYNEQFF. The CDR3 bases are TGTGCCAGCAGCTTGGCCGCGGGGCGGGGGGCCTACAATGAGCAGTTCTTC. The genes are TRBV5-4 and TRBJ2-1, with TRBD2 matching 8 bases. V gave up 0 bases and J gave up 2 bases; unmatched junction bases: 7. The CDR3 loop spans 17 amino acids. CDR1 is SGHNT, CDR2 YYREEE, per germline (reference sequence).

The chain carries TRBV4-1 and TRBJ1-4; D unclear. The CDR3 contains 13 residues. Per the germline V gene, CDR1 is MGHRA and CDR2 is YSYEKL. V was pared by 4 bases and J by 4 bases, with 7 bases between. The CDR3 DNA is TGCGCCAGCAGCCGAGGAATTAATGAAAAACTGTTTTTT. Protein sequence: CASSRGINEKLFF.